This TCR beta chain was found in a study of T cell repertoires in cytomegalovirus infection. Between the trimmed V and J ends, which lost 5 bases and 1 base, there was a span of 16 bases. Germline assignment: CDR1 SGHTA and CDR2 FQGNSA. The CDR3 is 16 amino acids. TCRdb re-called the reads with MiXCR, one entry per CDR3 protein. The data show 290,000 or so distinct CDR3 sequences, about a quarter seen once. The sequence was collected from a human donor in good health (CMV status not recorded). Some clones in this sample may be carry-over from other donors' samples. Sequenced sample: PBMCs. The chain carries TRBV7-2 and TRBJ2-3; D unresolved. The CDR3 nucleotides are TGTGCCAGCAGCCGCGACCGGGCTGCTGGCACAGATACGCAGTATTTT. Translation gives CASSRDRAAGTDTQYF.